This T cell receptor beta chain was sequenced for a study of blood T cell repertoires in COVID-19. Study background: Acute-phase and convalescent COVID-19 samples originated in the United States, Italy and Spain.

This CDR3 contains 15 residues. J gave up 4 bases and V 1 base, and 5 bases lay outside the gene matches. CDR1 is LGHNA and CDR2 is YSLEER in the germline V gene. Some clones are missing from TCRdb's copy, which holds only in-frame ones; the method was immunoSEQ multiplex PCR. The sample shows roughly 200,000 clones, around 86% of them seen only once. The material sequenced was PBMCs or T cells enriched from blood (not recorded which). The chain uses TRBV4-3 and TRBJ1-1; TRBD1 agrees at 8 bases. This sequence originates from a woman aged 40 to 50 with acute COVID-19. The CDR3: CASSQASGQGTEAFF. CDR3 DNA: TGCGCCAGCAGCCAAGCCTCTGGACAGGGCACTGAAGCTTTCTTT.